This paragraph reports one T cell receptor (beta chain). What it binds is not known. The data are from a study of regulatory dendritic cells for organ transplantation. Overall study context: LPS was added to dendritic cell cultures on day 6.

V was shortened by 4 bases and J by 4 bases, with 16 bases between the two germline ends. Germline V gene sequence: CDR1 SGDLS, CDR2 YYNGEE. The CDR3 has 15 amino acids. General study findings and limits: Between individuals, the alloreactive memory CD8+ T cell pool differed considerably. Memory T cells were less diverse than naive, with memory CD8+ most oligoclonal.

CFSE-labeled sorted T cells met regulatory or mature dendritic cells for about five days. FACS sorted CD4+ or CD8+ T cells into CD45RA+ naive and CD45RO+ memory. Repertoires were generated with immunoSEQ multiplex PCR, while TCRdb's copy carries only in-frame clones and drops some. The table shows approximately 4,300 clones, with 60% occurring only once. V usage is TRBV9 and J usage is TRBJ2-3; D may be TRBD1 (6 bases). The clonotype comes from a human donor in good health. Sequenced: memory CD8+ T cells from blood cultured with regulatory dendritic cells. Subset of the sample: CD45RO+ memory T cells. CDR3 loop: CASSSSGARPDTQYF. Here the CDR3 DNA reads TGTGCCAGCAGCTCGTCAGGGGCGAGACCAGATACGCAGTATTTT.